The present T cell receptor (beta chain) was sequenced within a study of cytomegalovirus exposure and HLA in healthy donors. Study context: Earlier, 150 million to 200 million T cells were analyzed, and some 120 million unique TCR beta sequences were found among them. Notes on the study in general: Indistinguishable V segments, including TRBV6-2 and TRBV6-3, were excluded. Other equally common chains were less clonally expanded than HLA-associated TCR beta chains, a later analysis showed. Most CMV-associated TCR beta chains appeared HLA-restricted in a later analysis.

As regards this clone: No antigen is known for it.

Trimming cost V 0 bases and J 3 bases, with 13 bases left between them. Germline V gene lookup returns CDR1 SGHRS and CDR2 YFSETQ. The CDR3 contains 16 residues. The PCR employed 60 Vbeta primers together with 13 Jbeta primers. Assay used: immunoSEQ multiplex PCR; TCRdb lists only in-frame clones, some missing. The sample includes around 99,000 clones, under 80% of them seen just once. This rearrangement joins TRBV5-1 to TRBJ1-3; the D is unclear. Sequencing was carried out using PBMCs. This TCR came from a middle-aged woman in good health and CMV-seropositive. The CDR3 loop reads CASSLGALVYGNTIYF. CDR3 DNA: TGCGCCAGCAGCTTGGGGGCGCTTGTATATGGAAACACCATATATTTT.